This TCR beta chain was captured by sequencing in a study of technical replicates of blood from four donors (dated by TCRdb to 2017 to 2019). The germline V gene encodes CDR1 MNHNS and CDR2 SASEGT. V lost 8 bases and J lost 0 bases, and the count of bases not matched to a germline gene is 3. From cysteine to phenylalanine, the CDR3 is 13 amino acids long. Only the CDR3 portion is preserved as DNA: 39 bases, with reading frame beginning at the first base. As regards this clone: Which antigen it targets is not known. No quality values exist for individual bases; no much larger clone is one base distant.

The library was obtained by the immunoSEQ multiplex PCR assay. The clones in this table, taken by TCRdb from immuneACCESS, are in-frame only. Not every clone is retained; where verified, under half of the shortfall comes from an unresolved V gene, and the cause of the rest is unknown. This sample gives 80,000 or so clones in total; 70% to 90% of them show up just once. Together, the top ten hold around 4% of the sample. This sequence was found in a human donor in good health. Some clones in this sample may be carry-over from other donors' samples. Material: PBMCs. The rearrangement combines TRBV6-1 with TRBJ1-1; 7 central bases correspond to TRBD1. DNA sequence: TGTGCCAGCCAACAGGGGTTGAACACTGAAGCTTTCTTT. This yields the protein CASQQGLNTEAFF.